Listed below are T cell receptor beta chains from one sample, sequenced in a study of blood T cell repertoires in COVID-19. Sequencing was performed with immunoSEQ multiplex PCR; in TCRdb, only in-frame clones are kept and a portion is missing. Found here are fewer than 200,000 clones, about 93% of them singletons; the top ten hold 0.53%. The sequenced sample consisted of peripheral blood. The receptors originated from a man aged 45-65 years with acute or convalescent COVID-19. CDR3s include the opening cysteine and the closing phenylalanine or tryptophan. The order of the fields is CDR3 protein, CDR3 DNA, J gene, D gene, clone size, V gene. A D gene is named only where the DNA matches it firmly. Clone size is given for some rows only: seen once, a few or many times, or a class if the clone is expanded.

cdr3_aa: CASSSPWLAGTDTQYF; cdr3_nt: TGTGCCAGCAGTTCCCCGTGGCTAGCAGGCACAGATACGCAGTATTTT; j_call: TRBJ2-3; d_call: NA; clone_size: NA; v_call: TRBV11-1
cdr3_aa: CASSLRGVGSNQPQHF; cdr3_nt: TGTGCCAGCAGTCTCAGGGGGGTAGGTAGCAATCAGCCCCAGCATTTT; j_call: TRBJ1-5; d_call: TRBD1; clone_size: NA; v_call: TRBV6-6
cdr3_aa: CATPERGTYEQYF; cdr3_nt: TGTGCCACTCCGGAGCGGGGGACCTACGAGCAGTACTTC; j_call: TRBJ2-7; d_call: TRBD2; clone_size: NA; v_call: TRBV10-3
cdr3_aa: CASSTRQGYNEQFF; cdr3_nt: TGTGCCAGCTCAACGCGACAGGGGTACAATGAGCAGTTCTTC; j_call: TRBJ2-1; d_call: TRBD1; clone_size: NA; v_call: TRBV18
cdr3_aa: CASSKTTANYGYTF; cdr3_nt: TGTGCCAGCAGCAAAACGACAGCAAACTATGGCTACACCTTC; j_call: TRBJ1-2; d_call: NA; clone_size: NA; v_call: TRBV9
cdr3_aa: CASSQQGGPEAFF; cdr3_nt: TGCGCCAGCAGTCAGCAGGGGGGCCCCGAAGCTTTCTTT; j_call: TRBJ1-1; d_call: TRBD1; clone_size: NA; v_call: TRBV23-1
cdr3_aa: CASSYDRKETQYF; cdr3_nt: TGTGCCAGCAGTTACGACAGGAAAGAGACCCAGTACTTC; j_call: TRBJ2-5; d_call: NA; clone_size: NA; v_call: TRBV5-8
cdr3_aa: CASSLGQVMDWRTEAFF; cdr3_nt: TGTGCCAGCAGTTTGGGTCAGGTCATGGATTGGAGGACTGAAGCTTTCTTT; j_call: TRBJ1-1; d_call: NA; clone_size: few; v_call: TRBV28
cdr3_aa: CASSESRNTEAFF; cdr3_nt: TGTGCCAGCAGTGAGTCGAGGAACACTGAAGCTTTCTTT; j_call: TRBJ1-1; d_call: NA; clone_size: NA; v_call: TRBV2
cdr3_aa: CATSENRGRPVGNTIYF; cdr3_nt: TGTGCCACCAGTGAGAACAGGGGGCGTCCTGTTGGAAACACCATATATTTT; j_call: TRBJ1-3; d_call: TRBD1; clone_size: NA; v_call: TRBV24-1
cdr3_aa: CAWNGQAGLGRAFF; cdr3_nt: TGTGCCTGGAACGGACAGGCGGGGTTGGGCCGAGCTTTCTTT; j_call: TRBJ1-1; d_call: TRBD1; clone_size: NA; v_call: TRBV30
cdr3_aa: CASSYFGSNQPQHF; cdr3_nt: TGTGCCAGCAGTTACTTTGGTAGCAATCAGCCCCAGCATTTT; j_call: TRBJ1-5; d_call: NA; clone_size: NA; v_call: TRBV28
cdr3_aa: CASSPGAGAVPSQYF; cdr3_nt: TGTGCCAGCAGCCCTGGGGCGGGGGCCGTACCTTCGCAGTATTTT; j_call: TRBJ2-3; d_call: NA; clone_size: NA; v_call: TRBV28
cdr3_aa: CASRDRGGYGINQPQHF; cdr3_nt: TGTGCCAGTAGAGACCGGGGGGGTTATGGGATTAATCAGCCCCAGCATTTT; j_call: TRBJ1-5; d_call: NA; clone_size: NA; v_call: TRBV19
cdr3_aa: CASSPRTGGWTEAFF; cdr3_nt: TGTGCCAGCAGCCCTCGGACAGGGGGCTGGACTGAAGCTTTCTTT; j_call: TRBJ1-1; d_call: TRBD1; clone_size: few; v_call: TRBV11-1
cdr3_aa: CASSYLKQGNNEQFF; cdr3_nt: TGTGCCAGCAGTTACCTTAAACAGGGGAACAATGAGCAGTTCTTC; j_call: TRBJ2-1; d_call: TRBD1; clone_size: NA; v_call: TRBV6-5
cdr3_aa: CASSPRAGITVEAFF; cdr3_nt: TGTGCCAGCAGCCCCCGGGCAGGGATAACGGTTGAAGCTTTCTTT; j_call: TRBJ1-1; d_call: NA; clone_size: NA; v_call: TRBV11-2
cdr3_aa: CASTTAGNYPGELFF; cdr3_nt: TGTGCCAGCACCACAGCAGGGAATTACCCCGGGGAGCTGTTTTTT; j_call: TRBJ2-2; d_call: NA; clone_size: NA; v_call: TRBV7-2
cdr3_aa: CASSNGLAGVWDTQYF; cdr3_nt: TGCGCCAGCAGCAACGGACTAGCGGGAGTTTGGGATACGCAGTATTTT; j_call: TRBJ2-3; d_call: TRBD2; clone_size: NA; v_call: TRBV5-1
cdr3_aa: CASSGTGTRFDTQYF; cdr3_nt: TGTGCCAGTAGTGGGACAGGGACCAGATTTGATACGCAGTATTTT; j_call: TRBJ2-3; d_call: TRBD1; clone_size: NA; v_call: TRBV19
cdr3_aa: CASSQGLLVGPDTNEKLFF; cdr3_nt: TGCGCCAGCAGCCAAGGGTTGTTAGTGGGCCCCGACACTAATGAAAAACTGTTTTTT; j_call: TRBJ1-4; d_call: NA; clone_size: few; v_call: TRBV4-1
cdr3_aa: CAWNRVSPDTQYF; cdr3_nt: TGTGCCTGGAACAGGGTATCACCAGATACGCAGTATTTT; j_call: TRBJ2-3; d_call: NA; clone_size: NA; v_call: TRBV30
cdr3_aa: CASSLGGQSYNEQFF; cdr3_nt: TGCGCCAGCAGCTTGGGGGGACAGAGTTACAATGAGCAGTTCTTC; j_call: TRBJ2-1; d_call: TRBD1; clone_size: NA; v_call: TRBV5-1
cdr3_aa: CASSPAGFGDYTF; cdr3_nt: TGTGCCAGCAGTCCTGCCGGATTCGGGGACTACACCTTC; j_call: TRBJ1-2; d_call: NA; clone_size: once; v_call: TRBV12-3/TRBV12-4
cdr3_aa: CASSVGIRGDQPQHF; cdr3_nt: TGTGCCAGCAGCGTAGGCATTCGGGGGGATCAGCCCCAGCATTTT; j_call: TRBJ1-5; d_call: NA; clone_size: NA; v_call: TRBV9
cdr3_aa: CASTRTGGHIDTQYF; cdr3_nt: TGTGCCAGCACTAGAACAGGGGGGCATATAGATACGCAGTATTTT; j_call: TRBJ2-3; d_call: TRBD1; clone_size: NA; v_call: TRBV25-1
cdr3_aa: CTSSQRGPEAFF; cdr3_nt: TGCACCAGCAGCCAACGAGGTCCTGAAGCTTTCTTT; j_call: TRBJ1-1; d_call: NA; clone_size: NA; v_call: TRBV1
cdr3_aa: CASSTRGLAGEIQYF; cdr3_nt: TGCGCCAGCAGCACCCGGGGACTAGCGGGGGAGATTCAGTACTTC; j_call: TRBJ2-4; d_call: TRBD2; clone_size: NA; v_call: TRBV4-3
cdr3_aa: CASSVRAGTGYTGELFF; cdr3_nt: TGTGCCAGCAGCGTACGTGCCGGGACAGGTTACACCGGGGAGCTGTTTTTT; j_call: TRBJ2-2; d_call: TRBD1; clone_size: NA; v_call: TRBV9
cdr3_aa: CASSLSDSGYTF; cdr3_nt: TGTGCCAGCAGTTTATCAGATTCTGGCTACACCTTC; j_call: TRBJ1-2; d_call: NA; clone_size: NA; v_call: TRBV12-3/TRBV12-4
cdr3_aa: CASSGGADWRTDTQYF; cdr3_nt: TGTGCCAGCAGCGGGGGAGCGGACTGGCGCACAGATACGCAGTATTTT; j_call: TRBJ2-3; d_call: NA; clone_size: NA; v_call: TRBV27
cdr3_aa: CASSPHVGADSPLHF; cdr3_nt: TGTGCCAGCTCACCACACGTAGGGGCGGATTCACCCCTCCACTTT; j_call: TRBJ1-6; d_call: NA; clone_size: NA; v_call: TRBV18
cdr3_aa: CASSLGTGKYSPLHF; cdr3_nt: TGTGCCAGCAGCTTAGGGACAGGGAAATATTCACCCCTCCACTTT; j_call: TRBJ1-6; d_call: TRBD1; clone_size: NA; v_call: TRBV7-6
cdr3_aa: CASSYSQTRITGELFF; cdr3_nt: TGTGCCAGCAGTTACTCCCAGACTAGAATCACCGGGGAGCTGTTTTTT; j_call: TRBJ2-2; d_call: NA; clone_size: NA; v_call: TRBV6-5
cdr3_aa: CASRKQGAGNQPQHF; cdr3_nt: TGTGCCAGCAGGAAACAGGGGGCAGGCAATCAGCCCCAGCATTTT; j_call: TRBJ1-5; d_call: TRBD1; clone_size: NA; v_call: TRBV6-5
cdr3_aa: CASSRGGNTEAFF; cdr3_nt: TGTGCCAGCAGCCGCGGGGGAAACACTGAAGCTTTCTTT; j_call: TRBJ1-1; d_call: NA; clone_size: NA; v_call: TRBV13
cdr3_aa: CASIPLGRVGNEQFF; cdr3_nt: TGTGCCAGCATCCCCCTCGGGAGGGTCGGGAATGAGCAGTTCTTC; j_call: TRBJ2-1; d_call: TRBD2; clone_size: NA; v_call: TRBV27
cdr3_aa: CASSLPSTSGRDNEQFF; cdr3_nt: TGTGCCAGCAGCTTGCCGTCGACTAGCGGGAGGGACAATGAGCAGTTCTTC; j_call: TRBJ2-1; d_call: TRBD2; clone_size: NA; v_call: TRBV5-6
cdr3_aa: CASSIVGGTGELFF; cdr3_nt: TGTGCCAGTAGTATCGTCGGCGGCACCGGGGAGCTGTTTTTT; j_call: TRBJ2-2; d_call: NA; clone_size: NA; v_call: TRBV19